Listed below are T cell receptor beta chains from one sample, sequenced in a study of long-term antiretroviral therapy in people with HIV. TCRdb keeps only in-frame clones here, not all; method: immunoSEQ multiplex PCR. In the table there are 16,000 or so clones, around 83% of which are singletons. Specimen: unsorted PBMCs, collected 0.5 years after starting antiretroviral therapy. All receptors come from a woman between 40 and 50 years old with HIV. Each CDR3 is given with its conserved first and last residue. D genes are given only for firm matches. Size values are once, few and many counts, or a class for expanded clones, and some rows have none.

j_gene,d_gene,abundance,v_gene,CDR3aa,CDR3nt
TRBJ2-1,TRBD2,NA,TRBV19,CASSRTSGSNSYNEQFF,TGTGCCAGTAGTAGGACTAGCGGGAGTAATTCCTACAATGAGCAGTTCTTC
TRBJ2-3,NA,NA,TRBV19,CASSIGEARGRNTQYF,TGTGCCAGTAGTATTGGGGAAGCGAGAGGGAGGAATACGCAGTATTTT
TRBJ2-3,NA,few,TRBV18,CASSPLRGTTDTQYF,TGTGCCAGCTCACCTCTACGGGGAACCACAGATACGCAGTATTTT
TRBJ2-3,NA,NA,TRBV18,CASSPQTSTDTQYF,TGTGCCAGCTCACCACAGACTAGCACAGATACGCAGTATTTT
TRBJ1-4,NA,NA,TRBV7-8,CASSTTPTDNEKLFF,TGTGCCAGCAGCACGACGCCGACAGATAATGAAAAACTGTTTTTT
TRBJ1-1,NA,once,TRBV27,CASSLIGTREAFF,TGTGCCAGCAGTTTAATAGGGACAAGAGAAGCTTTCTTT
TRBJ2-1,NA,NA,TRBV12-5,CASGLVVAGERYNEQFF,TGTGCTAGTGGTTTGGTTGTGGCAGGGGAGCGGTACAATGAGCAGTTCTTC
TRBJ2-4,NA,NA,TRBV19,CASSIEGRTRLTKNIQYF,TGTGCCAGTAGTATAGAAGGCAGGACACGGCTAACCAAAAACATTCAGTACTTC
TRBJ2-3,NA,once,TRBV5-1,CASTSLETGTVTDTQYF,TGCGCCAGCACCAGCTTGGAGACGGGGACGGTGACAGATACGCAGTATTTT
TRBJ1-1,NA,NA,TRBV18,CASSPLRGDMNTEAFF,TGTGCCAGCTCACCCTTGCGTGGGGACATGAACACTGAAGCTTTCTTT
TRBJ2-1,NA,NA,TRBV7-2,CASSSAGGEQFF,TGTGCCAGCAGCTCGGCCGGCGGTGAGCAGTTCTTC
TRBJ2-7,NA,NA,TRBV18,CASSPGAGVPYEQYF,TGTGCCAGCTCACCAGGGGCAGGGGTTCCATACGAGCAGTACTTC
TRBJ2-3,NA,NA,TRBV5-6,CASSPDLNLVSDTQYF,TGTGCCAGCAGCCCCGACTTAAACCTCGTCTCAGATACGCAGTATTTT
TRBJ1-4,NA,NA,TRBV28,CASSFRGVGNEKLFF,TGTGCCAGCAGTTTCCGAGGGGTTGGCAATGAAAAACTGTTTTTT
TRBJ2-7,TRBD2,NA,TRBV19,CASSIEAGGSYEQYF,TGTGCCAGTAGTATTGAGGCGGGAGGGTCCTACGAGCAGTACTTC
TRBJ2-5,NA,NA,TRBV27,CASSLKGQETQYF,TGTGCCAGCAGTCTTAAGGGGCAGGAGACCCAGTACTTC
TRBJ2-7,NA,NA,TRBV11-2,CASSLGTSSSYEQYF,TGTGCCAGCAGCCTAGGTACCTCGAGCTCCTACGAGCAGTACTTC
TRBJ2-7,TRBD2,NA,TRBV27,CASSTSGRTTYEQYF,TGTGCCAGCAGCACTAGCGGGAGAACCACCTACGAGCAGTACTTC
TRBJ2-7,NA,NA,TRBV4-1,CASSQVEGSSYEQYF,TGCGCCAGCAGCCAAGTTGAGGGTTCTTCCTACGAGCAGTACTTC
TRBJ1-1,TRBD1,NA,TRBV6-1,CASSFDRGLEAFF,TGTGCCAGCAGCTTCGACAGGGGGCTTGAAGCTTTCTTT
TRBJ2-7,TRBD1,NA,TRBV6-1,CASSDSGTGIYEQYF,TGTGCCAGCAGTGACTCCGGGACAGGGATTTACGAGCAGTACTTC
TRBJ2-7,NA,NA,TRBV5-8,CASTWGGTSYEQYF,TGTGCCAGCACCTGGGGAGGAACCTCCTACGAGCAGTACTTC
TRBJ2-5,TRBD1,NA,TRBV11-2,CASSLDLRDRGEGGTQYF,TGTGCCAGCAGCTTAGATCTGAGGGACAGGGGAGAAGGAGGGACCCAGTACTTC
TRBJ1-2,NA,NA,TRBV4-3,CASKIAGTDYGYTF,TGCGCCAGCAAAATTGCGGGTACGGACTATGGCTACACCTTC
TRBJ2-6,NA,once,TRBV6-5,CASSWKGSAGANVLTF,TGTGCCAGCAGTTGGAAGGGGTCCGCTGGGGCCAACGTCCTGACTTTC
TRBJ2-3,NA,NA,TRBV6-6,CASSRTFDTQYF,TGTGCCAGCAGTAGGACATTCGATACGCAGTATTTT
TRBJ1-1,NA,NA,TRBV5-1,CASSSIWTQGNTEAFF,TGCGCCAGCAGCTCTATCTGGACCCAGGGGAACACTGAAGCTTTCTTT
TRBJ1-2,NA,NA,TRBV28,CASSLNVAGYTF,TGTGCCAGCAGTTTGAATGTGGCCGGCTACACCTTC
TRBJ2-2,TRBD1,NA,TRBV4-1,CASSPPGQGFTGELFF,TGCGCCAGCAGCCCACCGGGACAGGGTTTTACCGGGGAGCTGTTTTTT
TRBJ2-3,NA,NA,TRBV6-5,CASSYSFREDTQYF,TGTGCCAGCAGTTACTCGTTCAGGGAAGATACGCAGTATTTT
TRBJ1-3,NA,once,TRBV15,CATSESKVSGNTIYF,TGTGCCACCAGCGAAAGCAAGGTCTCTGGAAACACCATATATTTT
TRBJ2-7,TRBD2,NA,TRBV4-1,CASSRQLAGGALSYEQYF,TGCGCCAGCAGCCGACAACTAGCGGGAGGCGCCTTAAGCTACGAGCAGTACTTC
TRBJ2-7,TRBD2,NA,TRBV16,CASSQFWSFVWAGDSYEQYF,TGTGCCAGCAGCCAATTCTGGTCTTTTGTGTGGGCGGGAGATTCTTACGAGCAGTACTTC
TRBJ2-1,NA,NA,TRBV5-4,CATKEGDPSYNEQFF,TGTGCCACGAAAGAGGGGGATCCTTCCTACAATGAGCAGTTCTTC
TRBJ1-1,NA,NA,TRBV7-9,CASSLGVEAFF,TGTGCCAGCAGCTTAGGGGTTGAAGCTTTCTTT
TRBJ2-7,NA,NA,TRBV2,CASYGSTYEQYF,TGTGCCAGCTACGGGAGCACCTACGAGCAGTACTTC
TRBJ2-1,TRBD2,NA,TRBV18,CASSPIQRDYYNEQFF,TGTGCCAGCTCACCAATTCAGCGGGATTACTACAATGAGCAGTTCTTC
TRBJ1-1,NA,NA,TRBV15,CATSRDYDSTEAFF,TGTGCCACCAGCAGAGACTATGATTCGACTGAAGCTTTCTTT
TRBJ2-7,TRBD2,NA,TRBV6-1,CASSVYDATGTSLSEQYF,TGTGCCAGCAGTGTATATGATGCGACCGGGACTAGCTTAAGCGAGCAGTACTTC
TRBJ2-7,NA,NA,TRBV7-2,CASSFSGSLYEQYF,TGTGCCAGCAGCTTTTCGGGGAGCTTGTACGAGCAGTACTTC
TRBJ2-2,TRBD2,NA,TRBV5-1,CASSLVAGNTGELFF,TGCGCCAGCAGCTTGGTAGCGGGGAACACCGGGGAGCTGTTTTTT
TRBJ2-1,NA,NA,TRBV28,CASRHTWREDYNEQFF,TGTGCCAGCAGACATACGTGGAGGGAAGACTACAATGAGCAGTTCTTC
TRBJ1-4,NA,NA,TRBV30,CAWSIGSATNEKLFF,TGTGCCTGGAGTATAGGGTCAGCAACTAATGAAAAACTGTTTTTT
TRBJ1-2,NA,NA,TRBV27,CASTRTVDRPLANYGYTF,TGTGCCAGCACCCGGACAGTCGACCGACCCTTAGCTAACTATGGCTACACCTTC
TRBJ2-1,NA,NA,TRBV2,CASSELTGGLNEQFF,TGTGCCAGCAGTGAATTGACTGGGGGTTTGAATGAGCAGTTCTTC
TRBJ2-5,TRBD2,NA,TRBV7-9,CASSRGGMGETQYF,TGTGCCAGCAGCCGGGGGGGGATGGGAGAGACCCAGTACTTC
TRBJ2-3,NA,NA,TRBV30,CAWRGGGDTQYF,TGTGCCTGGAGGGGTGGGGGAGATACGCAGTATTTT
TRBJ2-7,NA,once,TRBV29-1,CSASAQGIEQYF,TGCAGCGCCTCGGCGCAGGGTATTGAGCAGTACTTC
TRBJ1-6,NA,NA,TRBV5-6,CASSSASWGSPLHF,TGTGCCAGCAGTTCGGCCTCCTGGGGTTCACCCCTCCACTTT
TRBJ2-5,NA,NA,TRBV6-1,CASSEAGDSRQETQYF,TGTGCCAGCAGTGAAGCGGGCGACAGCCGGCAAGAGACCCAGTACTTC
TRBJ2-7,TRBD2,NA,TRBV10-3,CATSPSGGQYEQYF,TGTGCCACCTCACCCTCGGGGGGTCAGTACGAGCAGTACTTC
TRBJ2-7,TRBD2,NA,TRBV5-6,CASSFGLAGNEQYF,TGTGCCAGCAGCTTCGGCCTAGCGGGAAACGAGCAGTACTTC
TRBJ1-5,TRBD1,NA,TRBV10-3,CAISDKQGAAQPQHF,TGTGCCATCAGTGACAAACAGGGGGCGGCTCAGCCCCAGCATTTT
TRBJ1-2,NA,NA,TRBV5-1,CASSLAQGWGYTF,TGCGCCAGCAGCTTGGCACAGGGTTGGGGCTACACCTTC
TRBJ2-1,NA,NA,TRBV6-5,CASSYSLRDSNEQFF,TGTGCCAGCAGTTACTCGTTGCGGGATTCCAATGAGCAGTTCTTC